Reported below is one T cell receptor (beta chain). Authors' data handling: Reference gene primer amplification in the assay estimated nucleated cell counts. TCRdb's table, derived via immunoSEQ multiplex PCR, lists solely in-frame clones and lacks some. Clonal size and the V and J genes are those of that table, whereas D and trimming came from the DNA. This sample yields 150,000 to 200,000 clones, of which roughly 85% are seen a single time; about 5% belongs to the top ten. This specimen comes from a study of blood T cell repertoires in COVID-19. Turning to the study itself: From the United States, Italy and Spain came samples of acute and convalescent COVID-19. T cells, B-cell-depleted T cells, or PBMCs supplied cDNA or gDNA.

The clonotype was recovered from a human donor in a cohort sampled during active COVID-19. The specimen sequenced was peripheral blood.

The CDR3 DNA is TGTGCCAGTAGTATTCTGTCGGAGGGCGGGTCCCCTCTTTTCAACGAGCAGTACTTC. It specifies CASSILSEGGSPLFNEQYF. The chain employs TRBV19 and TRBJ2-7; D is possibly TRBD2 (6 bases). The germline V and J ends were trimmed by 3 bases and 5 bases, with 29 bases remaining between them. CDR1 is LNHDA, CDR2 SQIVND, per germline (reference sequence). This CDR3 has 19 amino acids.